Listed below are T cell receptor beta chains from one sample, sequenced in a study of shared clonotypes between healthy human individuals. Data came from immunoSEQ multiplex PCR; TCRdb stores just in-frame clones and leaves some out. The sample records some 1,900,000 clones, approximately 94% being singletons. The sample taken for sequencing was naive CD8+ T cells sorted from blood. These receptors all come from a man aged 18 to 29 in good health. The CDR3 runs from the conserved cysteine through the conserved F or W.

TRBV2	CASSGVSGWRDSYNEQFF
TRBV11-2	CASSPTRSEAFF
TRBV28	CASSLSREGVNQPQHF
TRBV30	CAWSWTEYNEQFF
TRBV7-9	CASKGEAYEQYF
TRBV4-1	CASSLDNTEAFF
TRBV4-3	CASSQVIAGGYEQYF
TRBV30	CALDRGTYEQYF
TRBV27	CASTHYEQYF
TRBV2	CASSESSGSEKLFF
TRBV4-3	CASSQDSDTGELFF